Each of the 4 T cell receptor beta chains below was sequenced from the same sample in a study of OX40 agonist ivuxolimab in advanced cancers. Libraries were prepared through the immunoSEQ multiplex PCR assay. The table was pulled from immuneACCESS by TCRdb, which kept in-frame rearrangements only. Such tables lose some clones; where checked, under half of the loss comes from unresolved V genes, and the rest has no known cause. This sample comprises around 69,000 clones, 85% to 90% of them detected only once. Roughly 3.1% of the sample rests with the top ten. The input for sequencing was CD4+ or CD8+ T cells sorted from blood, taken in a trial of the OX40 agonist ivuxolimab. All receptors come from an adult with an advanced solid tumor such as melanoma, head and neck, liver or kidney cancer.

The DNA of the CDR3 is TGTGCCAGCAGCGTAGCTGTGGGGGATGAGCAGTTCTTC. This sequence encodes CASSVAVGDEQFF. The V call is TRBV9, the J call TRBJ2-1; TRBD1 or TRBD2 may be the D gene (5 bases each). Between the trimmed V and J ends, which lost 0 bases and 8 bases, there was a span of 9 bases. The CDR3 consists of 13 residues. The V gene's germline CDR1 is SGDLS and CDR2 YYNGEE. Variable domain in full (rest from reference TRBV9 and TRBJ2-1): DSGVTQTPKHLITATGQRVTLRCSPRSGDLSVYWYQQSLDQGLQFLIQYYNGEERAKGNILERFSAQQFPDLHSELNLSSLELGDSALYFCASSVAVGDEQFFGPGTRLTVL.

This clone was recorded once. V usage is TRBV19 and J usage is TRBJ1-2; TRBD1 aligns across 8 bases. The CDR3 covers 18 residues. The germline gives CDR1 LNHDA, CDR2 SQIVND (reference sequence). V shed 10 bases and J 10 bases; nucleotides not matched to a gene: 29. In DNA, the CDR3 is TGTGCCACCATGAGACCACAGGGGGTAATTTCCATCTTGACGCCCTACACCTTC. Encoded protein: CATMRPQGVISILTPYTF.

V is TRBV2 and J is TRBJ1-3; D perhaps matches TRBD1 (5 bases). Germline values: CDR1 SNHLY, CDR2 FYNNEI. Trimming stripped 4 bases from V and 0 bases from J, with 7 bases between. The CDR3 contains 14 residues. CDR3 in amino acids: CASSGTSSGNTIYF. The CDR3 bases are TGTGCCAGCAGTGGGACAAGCTCTGGAAACACCATATATTTT.

The chain uses TRBV7-9 and TRBJ2-7; 9 positions agree with TRBD1. Trimming at V came to 5 bases and at J to 3 bases, leaving 11 bases not matched to a gene. The V gene's germline CDR1 is SEHNR and CDR2 FQNEAQ (reference sequence). The CDR3 runs to 16 residues. CDR3 sequence (DNA): TGTGCCAGCAGCCCCCGGACCGGGACAGGGTACTACGAGCAGTACTTC. Protein product: CASSPRTGTGYYEQYF.